The entry below describes one T cell receptor (beta chain). These data originate in a study of T-cell memory formation after mild COVID-19. Looking at the study overall: There were largely donor-specific TCR clusters.

TCRdb ran MiXCR on the 5' RACE reads and lists one entry per CDR3 protein. In the table there are more than 350,000 distinct CDR3 sequences, more than 15% of which are singletons. V was shortened by 1 base and J by 2 bases, with 5 bases between the two germline ends. Germline V gene lookup returns CDR1 MNHEY and CDR2 SVGAGI. This CDR3 has 14 amino acids. This receptor was taken from a man younger than 35 who had mild COVID-19 (a few samples of this study predate the infection). Cell type and time point are not known. The rearrangement uses TRBV6-5 and TRBJ2-2; D gene unclear. Input material: PBMCs or a T cell subset sorted from them (not recorded which). CDR3 protein: CASSYWRNTGELFF. The CDR3 DNA reads TGTGCCAGCAGTTACTGGAGAAACACCGGGGAGCTGTTTTTT.